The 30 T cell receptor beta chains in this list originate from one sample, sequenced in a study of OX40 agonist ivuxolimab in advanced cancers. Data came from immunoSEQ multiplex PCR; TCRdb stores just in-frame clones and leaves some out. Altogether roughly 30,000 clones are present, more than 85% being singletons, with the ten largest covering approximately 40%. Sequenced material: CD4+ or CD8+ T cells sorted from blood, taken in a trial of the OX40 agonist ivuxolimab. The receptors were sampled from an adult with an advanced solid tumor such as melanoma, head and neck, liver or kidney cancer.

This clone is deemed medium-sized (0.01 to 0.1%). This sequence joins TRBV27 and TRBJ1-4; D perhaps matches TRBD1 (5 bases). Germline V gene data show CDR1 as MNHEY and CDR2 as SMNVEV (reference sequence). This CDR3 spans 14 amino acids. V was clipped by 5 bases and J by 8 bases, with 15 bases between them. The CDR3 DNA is TGTGCCAGCAGTCCCATGGGGGTGGAGGAAAAACTGTTTTTT. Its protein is CASSPMGVEEKLFF.

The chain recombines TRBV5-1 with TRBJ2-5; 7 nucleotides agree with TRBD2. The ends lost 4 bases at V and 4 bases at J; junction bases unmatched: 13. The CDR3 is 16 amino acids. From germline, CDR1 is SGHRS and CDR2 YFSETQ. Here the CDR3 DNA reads TGCGCCAGCAGCCCCCGGGGTCCCCCGGGAGGAGAGACCCAGTACTTC. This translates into CASSPRGPPGGETQYF.

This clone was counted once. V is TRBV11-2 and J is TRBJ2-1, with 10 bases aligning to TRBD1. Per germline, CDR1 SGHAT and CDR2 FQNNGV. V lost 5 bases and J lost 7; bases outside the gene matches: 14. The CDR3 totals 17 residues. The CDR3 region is CASSPRRPGQGQNEQFF. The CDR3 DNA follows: TGTGCCAGCAGCCCCCGAAGACCGGGACAGGGGCAGAATGAGCAGTTCTTC.

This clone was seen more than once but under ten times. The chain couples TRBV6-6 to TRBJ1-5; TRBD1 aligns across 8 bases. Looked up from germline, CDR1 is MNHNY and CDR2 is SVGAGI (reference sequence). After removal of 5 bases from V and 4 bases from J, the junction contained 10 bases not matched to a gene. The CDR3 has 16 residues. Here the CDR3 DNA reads TGTGCCAGCAGTAAGCAGGGGGCGGCGGGAAATCAGCCCCAGCATTTT. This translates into CASSKQGAAGNQPQHF.

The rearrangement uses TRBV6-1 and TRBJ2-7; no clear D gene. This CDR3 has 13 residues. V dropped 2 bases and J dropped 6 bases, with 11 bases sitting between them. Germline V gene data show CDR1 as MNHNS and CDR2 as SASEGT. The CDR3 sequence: CASSELRSSEQYF. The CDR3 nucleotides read TGTGCCAGCAGTGAATTACGGAGCAGCGAGCAGTACTTC.

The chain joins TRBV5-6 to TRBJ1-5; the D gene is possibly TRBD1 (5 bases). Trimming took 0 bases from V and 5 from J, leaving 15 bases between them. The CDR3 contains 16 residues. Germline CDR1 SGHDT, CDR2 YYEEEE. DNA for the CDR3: TGTGCCAGCAGCTTGGGTCTACGACAGTTGGATCAGCCCCAGCATTTT. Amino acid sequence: CASSLGLRQLDQPQHF.

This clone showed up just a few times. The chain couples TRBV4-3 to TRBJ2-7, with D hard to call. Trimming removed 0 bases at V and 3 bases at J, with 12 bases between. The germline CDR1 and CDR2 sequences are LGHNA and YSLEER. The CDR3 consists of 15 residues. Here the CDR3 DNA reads TGCGCCAGCAGCCAAGAGATAGCAGATAGCTACGAGCAGTACTTC. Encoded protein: CASSQEIADSYEQYF.

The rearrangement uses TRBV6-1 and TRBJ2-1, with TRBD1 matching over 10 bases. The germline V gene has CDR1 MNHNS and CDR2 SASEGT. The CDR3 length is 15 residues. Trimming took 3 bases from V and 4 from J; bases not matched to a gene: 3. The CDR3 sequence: CASSERDRGYNEQFF. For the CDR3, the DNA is TGTGCCAGCAGTGAGAGGGACAGGGGATACAATGAGCAGTTCTTC.

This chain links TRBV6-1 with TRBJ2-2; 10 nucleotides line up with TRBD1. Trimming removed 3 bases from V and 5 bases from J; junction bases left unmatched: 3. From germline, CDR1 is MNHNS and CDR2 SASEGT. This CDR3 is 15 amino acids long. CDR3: CASSDGTGDTGELFF. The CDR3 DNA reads TGTGCCAGCAGTGATGGGACAGGGGATACCGGGGAGCTGTTTTTT.

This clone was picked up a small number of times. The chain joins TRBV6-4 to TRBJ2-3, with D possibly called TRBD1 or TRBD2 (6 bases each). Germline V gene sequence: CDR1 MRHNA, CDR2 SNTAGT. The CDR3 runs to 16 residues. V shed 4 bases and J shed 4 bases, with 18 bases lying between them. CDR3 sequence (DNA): TGTGCCAGCAGTGGAACGGGGGCTAGCAGCGCAGATACGCAGTATTTT. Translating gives CASSGTGASSADTQYF.

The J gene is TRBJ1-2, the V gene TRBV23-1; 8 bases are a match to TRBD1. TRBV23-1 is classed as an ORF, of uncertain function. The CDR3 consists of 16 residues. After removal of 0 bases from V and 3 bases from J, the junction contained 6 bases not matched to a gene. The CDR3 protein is CASSQSSGQGDYGYTF. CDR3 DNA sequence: TGCGCCAGCAGTCAATCTAGCGGACAGGGAGACTATGGCTACACCTTC.

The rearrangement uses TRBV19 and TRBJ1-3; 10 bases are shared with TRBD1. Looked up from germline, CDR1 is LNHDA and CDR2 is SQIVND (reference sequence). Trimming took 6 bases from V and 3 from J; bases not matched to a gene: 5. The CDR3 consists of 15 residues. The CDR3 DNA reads TGTGCCAGTAGCCCGACAGGGGGCTTTGGAAACACCATATATTTT. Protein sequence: CASSPTGGFGNTIYF.

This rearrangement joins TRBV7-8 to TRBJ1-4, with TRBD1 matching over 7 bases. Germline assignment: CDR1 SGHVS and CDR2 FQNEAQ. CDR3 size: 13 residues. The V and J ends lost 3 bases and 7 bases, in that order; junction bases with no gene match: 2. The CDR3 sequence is CASSFRQGEKLFF. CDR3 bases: TGTGCCAGCAGCTTCAGACAGGGTGAAAAACTGTTTTTT.

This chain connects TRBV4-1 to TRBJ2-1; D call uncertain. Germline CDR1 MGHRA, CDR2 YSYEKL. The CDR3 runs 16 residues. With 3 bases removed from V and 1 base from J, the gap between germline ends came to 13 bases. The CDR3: CASSHPRSGSYNEQFF. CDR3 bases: TGCGCCAGCAGCCACCCTAGAAGTGGATCCTACAATGAGCAGTTCTTC.

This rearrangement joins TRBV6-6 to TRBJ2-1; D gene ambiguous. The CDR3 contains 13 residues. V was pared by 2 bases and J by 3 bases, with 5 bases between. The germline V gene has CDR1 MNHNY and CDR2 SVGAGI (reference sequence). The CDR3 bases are TGTGCCAGCAGTTACAGGGACTACAATGAGCAGTTCTTC. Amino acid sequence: CASSYRDYNEQFF.

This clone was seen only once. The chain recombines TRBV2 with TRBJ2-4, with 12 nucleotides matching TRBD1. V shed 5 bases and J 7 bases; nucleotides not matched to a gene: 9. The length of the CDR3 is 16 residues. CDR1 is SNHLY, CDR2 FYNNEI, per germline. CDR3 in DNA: TGTGCCAGCAGTTATCCGGGACAGGGGGCTCAGAACATTCAGTACTTC. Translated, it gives CASSYPGQGAQNIQYF.

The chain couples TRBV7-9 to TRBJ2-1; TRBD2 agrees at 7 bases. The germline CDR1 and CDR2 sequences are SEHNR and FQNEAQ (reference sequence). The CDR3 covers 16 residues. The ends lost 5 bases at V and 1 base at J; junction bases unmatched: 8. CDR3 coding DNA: TGTGCCAGCAGCCCCCCTAGCGGATTATCCTACAATGAGCAGTTCTTC. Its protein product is CASSPPSGLSYNEQFF.

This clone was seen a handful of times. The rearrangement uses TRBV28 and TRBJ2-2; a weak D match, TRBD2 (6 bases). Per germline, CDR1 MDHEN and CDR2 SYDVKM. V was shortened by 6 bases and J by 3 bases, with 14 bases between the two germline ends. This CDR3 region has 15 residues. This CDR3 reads CASSKGGSDTGELFF. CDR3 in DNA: TGTGCCAGCAGCAAAGGAGGGTCGGACACCGGGGAGCTGTTTTTT.

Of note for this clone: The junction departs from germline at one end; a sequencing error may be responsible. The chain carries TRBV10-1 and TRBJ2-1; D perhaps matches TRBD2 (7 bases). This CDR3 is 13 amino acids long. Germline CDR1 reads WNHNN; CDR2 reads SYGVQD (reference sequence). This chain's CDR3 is CASSESRLAPGVF. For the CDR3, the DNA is TGCGCCAGCAGTGAGTCGAGACTAGCTCCAGGGGTCTTC.

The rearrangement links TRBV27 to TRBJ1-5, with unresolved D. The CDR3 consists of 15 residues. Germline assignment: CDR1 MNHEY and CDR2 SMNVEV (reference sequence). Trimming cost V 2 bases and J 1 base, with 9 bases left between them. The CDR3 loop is CASSLAAASNQPQHF. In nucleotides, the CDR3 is TGTGCCAGCAGTTTAGCGGCAGCCAGCAATCAGCCCCAGCATTTT.

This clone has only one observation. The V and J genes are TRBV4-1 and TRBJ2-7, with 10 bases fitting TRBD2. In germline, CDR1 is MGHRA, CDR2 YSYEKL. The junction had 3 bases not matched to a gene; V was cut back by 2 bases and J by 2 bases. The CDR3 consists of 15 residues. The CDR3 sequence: CASSQLAGVTYEQYF. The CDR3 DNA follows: TGCGCCAGCAGCCAACTAGCGGGAGTTACCTACGAGCAGTACTTC.

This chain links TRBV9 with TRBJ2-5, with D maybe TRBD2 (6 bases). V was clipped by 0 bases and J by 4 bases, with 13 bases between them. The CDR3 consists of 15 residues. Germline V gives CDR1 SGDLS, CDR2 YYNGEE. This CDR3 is CASSVAGTLGETQYF. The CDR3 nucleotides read TGTGCCAGCAGCGTAGCCGGGACTCTGGGAGAGACCCAGTACTTC.

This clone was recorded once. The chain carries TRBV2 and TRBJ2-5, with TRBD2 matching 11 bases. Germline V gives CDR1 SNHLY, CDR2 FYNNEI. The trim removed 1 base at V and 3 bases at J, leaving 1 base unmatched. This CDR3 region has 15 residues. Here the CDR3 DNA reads TGTGCCAGCAGTGAAGGACTAGCGGGGAAAGAGACCCAGTACTTC. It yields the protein CASSEGLAGKETQYF. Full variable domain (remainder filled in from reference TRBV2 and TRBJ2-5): EPEVTQTPSHQVTQMGQEVILRCVPISNHLYFYWYRQILGQKVEFLVSFYNNEISEKSEIFDDQFSVERPDGSNFTLKIRSTKLEDSAMYFCASSEGLAGKETQYFGPGTRLLVL.

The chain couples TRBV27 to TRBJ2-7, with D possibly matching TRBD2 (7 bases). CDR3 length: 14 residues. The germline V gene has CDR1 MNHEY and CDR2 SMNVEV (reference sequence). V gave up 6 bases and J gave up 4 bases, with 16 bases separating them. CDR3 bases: TGTGCCAGCAGGGGGGGGCGGCCATTTTACGAGCAGTACTTC. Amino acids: CASRGGRPFYEQYF.

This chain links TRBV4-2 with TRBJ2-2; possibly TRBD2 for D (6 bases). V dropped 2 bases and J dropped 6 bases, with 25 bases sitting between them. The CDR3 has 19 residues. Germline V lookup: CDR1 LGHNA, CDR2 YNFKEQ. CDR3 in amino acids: CASSQLGSGPEWPPGELFF. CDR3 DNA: TGTGCCAGCAGCCAATTGGGAAGCGGGCCGGAGTGGCCCCCCGGGGAGCTGTTTTTT.

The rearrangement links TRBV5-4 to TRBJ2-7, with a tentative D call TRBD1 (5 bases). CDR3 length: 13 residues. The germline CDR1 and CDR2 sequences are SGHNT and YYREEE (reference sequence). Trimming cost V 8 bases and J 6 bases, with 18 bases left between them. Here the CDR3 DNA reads TGTGCCAGTAAGGAGATAGGGGCTCTCGAGCAGTACTTC. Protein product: CASKEIGALEQYF.

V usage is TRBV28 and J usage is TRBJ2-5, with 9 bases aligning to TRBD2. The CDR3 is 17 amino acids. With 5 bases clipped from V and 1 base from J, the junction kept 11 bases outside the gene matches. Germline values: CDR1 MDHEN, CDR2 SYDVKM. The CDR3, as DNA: TGTGCCAGCAGTCTACTATTAGCGGGAGCCCTCCAAGAGACCCAGTACTTC. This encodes CASSLLLAGALQETQYF.

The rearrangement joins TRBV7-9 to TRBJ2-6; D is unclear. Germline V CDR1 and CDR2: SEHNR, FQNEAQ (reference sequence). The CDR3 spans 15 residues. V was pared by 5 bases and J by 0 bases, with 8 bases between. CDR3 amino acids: CASSPGPSGANVLTF. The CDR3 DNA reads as TGTGCCAGCAGCCCCGGGCCCTCTGGGGCCAACGTCCTGACTTTC.

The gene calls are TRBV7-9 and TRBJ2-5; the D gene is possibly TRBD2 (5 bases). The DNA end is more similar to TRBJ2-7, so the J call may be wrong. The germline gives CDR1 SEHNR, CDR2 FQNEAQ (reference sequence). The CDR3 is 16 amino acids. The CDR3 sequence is CASSPTRGLEAYEQYF. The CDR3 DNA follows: TGTGCCAGCAGCCCTACTCGGGGTTTGGAAGCCTACGAGCAGTACTTC.

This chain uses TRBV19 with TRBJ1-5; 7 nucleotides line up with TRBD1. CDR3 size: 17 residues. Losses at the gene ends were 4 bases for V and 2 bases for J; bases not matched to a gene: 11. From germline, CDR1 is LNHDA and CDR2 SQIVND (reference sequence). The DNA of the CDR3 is TGTGCCAGTAGTACAGACGGGACAGTGGGAGGCAATCAGCCCCAGCATTTT. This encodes CASSTDGTVGGNQPQHF.